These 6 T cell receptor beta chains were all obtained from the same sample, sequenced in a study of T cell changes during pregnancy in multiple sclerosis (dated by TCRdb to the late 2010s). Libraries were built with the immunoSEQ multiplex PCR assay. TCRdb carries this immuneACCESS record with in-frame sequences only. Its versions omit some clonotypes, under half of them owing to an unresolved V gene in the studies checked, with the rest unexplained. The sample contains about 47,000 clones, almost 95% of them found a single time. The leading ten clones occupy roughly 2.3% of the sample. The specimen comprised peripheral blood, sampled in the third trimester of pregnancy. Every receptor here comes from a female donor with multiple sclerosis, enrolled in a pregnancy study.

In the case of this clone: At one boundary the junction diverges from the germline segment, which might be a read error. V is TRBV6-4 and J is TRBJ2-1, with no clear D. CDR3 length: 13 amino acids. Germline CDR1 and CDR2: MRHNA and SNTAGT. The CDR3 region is CASSLDSNNEQFF. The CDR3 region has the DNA TGTGCCAGCAGCCTAGACTCCAACAATGAGCAGTTCTTC.

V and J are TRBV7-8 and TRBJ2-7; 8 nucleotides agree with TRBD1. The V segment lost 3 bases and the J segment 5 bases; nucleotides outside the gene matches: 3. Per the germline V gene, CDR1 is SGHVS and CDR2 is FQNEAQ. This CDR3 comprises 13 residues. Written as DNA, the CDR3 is TGTGCCAGCAGCTTTGGACAGGGCAACGAGCAGTACTTC. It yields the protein CASSFGQGNEQYF.

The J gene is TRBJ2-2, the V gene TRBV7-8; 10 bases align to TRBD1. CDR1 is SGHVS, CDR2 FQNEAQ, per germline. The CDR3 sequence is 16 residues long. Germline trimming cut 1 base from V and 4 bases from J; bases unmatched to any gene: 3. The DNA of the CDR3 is TGTGCCAGCAGCTTAGTTAGGACAGGGGGCACCGGGGAGCTGTTTTTT. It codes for CASSLVRTGGTGELFF.

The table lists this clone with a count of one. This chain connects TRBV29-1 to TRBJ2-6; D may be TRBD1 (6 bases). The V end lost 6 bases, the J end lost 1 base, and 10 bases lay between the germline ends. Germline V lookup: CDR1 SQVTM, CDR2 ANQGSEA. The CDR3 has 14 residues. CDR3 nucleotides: TGCAGCGTCACACAGGGTTCTGGGGCCAACGTCCTGACTTTC. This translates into CSVTQGSGANVLTF.

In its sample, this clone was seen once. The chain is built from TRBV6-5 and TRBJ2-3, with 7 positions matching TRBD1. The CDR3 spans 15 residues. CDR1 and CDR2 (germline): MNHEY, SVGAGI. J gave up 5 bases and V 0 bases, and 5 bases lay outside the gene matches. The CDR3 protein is CASSYSKGAGDTQYF. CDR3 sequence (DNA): TGTGCCAGCAGTTACTCTAAGGGGGCTGGAGATACGCAGTATTTT.

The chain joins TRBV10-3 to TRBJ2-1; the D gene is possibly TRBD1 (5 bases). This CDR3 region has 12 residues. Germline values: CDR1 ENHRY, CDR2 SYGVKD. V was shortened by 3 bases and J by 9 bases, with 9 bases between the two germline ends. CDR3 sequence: CAISEGDSEQFF. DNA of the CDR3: TGTGCCATCAGTGAAGGGGATAGTGAGCAGTTCTTC.